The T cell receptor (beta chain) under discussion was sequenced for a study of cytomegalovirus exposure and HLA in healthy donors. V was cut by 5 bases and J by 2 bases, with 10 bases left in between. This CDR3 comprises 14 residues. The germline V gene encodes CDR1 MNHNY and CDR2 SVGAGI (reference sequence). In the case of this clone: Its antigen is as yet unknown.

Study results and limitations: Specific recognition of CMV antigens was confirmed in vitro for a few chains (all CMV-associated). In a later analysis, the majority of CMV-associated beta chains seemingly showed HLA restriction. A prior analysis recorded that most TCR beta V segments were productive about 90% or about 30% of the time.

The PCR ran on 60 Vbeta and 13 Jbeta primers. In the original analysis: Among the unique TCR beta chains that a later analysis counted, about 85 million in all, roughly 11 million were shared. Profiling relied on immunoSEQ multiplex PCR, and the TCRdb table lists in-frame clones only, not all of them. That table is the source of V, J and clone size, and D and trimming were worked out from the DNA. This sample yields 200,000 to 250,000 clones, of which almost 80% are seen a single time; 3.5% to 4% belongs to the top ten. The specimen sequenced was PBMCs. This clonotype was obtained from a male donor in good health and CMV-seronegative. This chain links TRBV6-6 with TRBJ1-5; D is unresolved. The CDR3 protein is CASSLLQGNQPQHF. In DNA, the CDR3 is TGTGCCAGCAGTCTCCTGCAGGGCAATCAGCCCCAGCATTTT.